This T cell receptor beta chain was observed in a study of T cells in Graves' hyperthyroidism and ophthalmopathy. General observations from the study: Most thyroid clonotypes that were expanded above 0.001 also turned up in blood.

Clinical symptoms, serum thyroxine, TRAb, thyroid ultrasound and orbital computed tomography established diagnosis. CDR1 is LGHDT, CDR2 YNNKEL, per germline (reference sequence). CDR3 size: 11 residues. Trimming shortened V by 8 bases and J by 11 bases, and 12 bases separated the two germline ends. This clonotype was seen only a few times. Its specificity is unknown. The CDR3 regions of TCR beta were amplified from RNA transcripts. Carried out on the TCR CDR3, a first-round RT-PCR used the HTBI primer set. From the multiplex PCR reads, TCRdb called clonotypes with MiXCR, one entry per CDR3 protein. In the table there are 490,000 or so distinct CDR3 sequences, about 20% of which are singletons.

Sequenced material: blood. The V gene is TRBV3-1, the J gene TRBJ1-4; D is ambiguous. This receptor was identified in a woman aged 70-85 years with Graves' ophthalmopathy. The CDR3 sequence: CASPNWAKLFF. The DNA of the CDR3 is TGTGCCAGCCCTAACTGGGCCAAACTGTTTTTT.